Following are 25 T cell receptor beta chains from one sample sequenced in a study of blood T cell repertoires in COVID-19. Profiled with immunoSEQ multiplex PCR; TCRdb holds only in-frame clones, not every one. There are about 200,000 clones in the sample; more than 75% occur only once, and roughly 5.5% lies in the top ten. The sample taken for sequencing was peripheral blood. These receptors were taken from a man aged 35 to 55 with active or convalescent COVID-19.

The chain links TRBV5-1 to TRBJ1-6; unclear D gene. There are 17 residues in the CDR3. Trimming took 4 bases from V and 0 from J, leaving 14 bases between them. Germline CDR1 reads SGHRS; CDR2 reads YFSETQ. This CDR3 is CASSEGALSSYNSPLHF. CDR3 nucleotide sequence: TGCGCCAGCAGCGAGGGAGCCCTAAGCTCCTATAATTCACCCCTCCACTTT. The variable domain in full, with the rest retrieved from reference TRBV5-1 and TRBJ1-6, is KAGVTQTPRYLIKTRGQQVTLSCSPISGHRSVSWYQQTPGQGLQFLFEYFSETQRNKGNFPGRFSGRQFSNSRSEMNVSTLELGDSALYLCASSEGALSSYNSPLHFGNGTRLTVT.

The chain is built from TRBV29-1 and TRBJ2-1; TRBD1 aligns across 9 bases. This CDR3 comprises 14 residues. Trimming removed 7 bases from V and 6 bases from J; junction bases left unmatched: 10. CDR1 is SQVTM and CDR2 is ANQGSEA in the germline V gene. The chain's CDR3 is CSGDGTGTSNEQFF. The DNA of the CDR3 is TGCAGCGGGGACGGGACAGGGACCTCCAATGAGCAGTTCTTC.

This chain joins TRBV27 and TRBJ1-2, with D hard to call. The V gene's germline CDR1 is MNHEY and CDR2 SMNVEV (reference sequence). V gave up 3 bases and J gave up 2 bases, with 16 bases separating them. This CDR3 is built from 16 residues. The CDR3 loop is CASSFSWNRVNYGYTF. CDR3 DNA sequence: TGTGCCAGCAGTTTCTCTTGGAACAGAGTAAACTATGGCTACACCTTC.

The CDR3 protein is CSGRNTEAFF. In nucleotides, the CDR3 is TGCAGCGGGAGGAACACTGAAGCTTTCTTT. The J gene is TRBJ1-1, the V gene TRBV29-1; D gene unclear. This CDR3 is 10 amino acids long. V was shortened by 7 bases and J by 1 base, with 4 bases between the two germline ends. The germline V gene encodes CDR1 SQVTM and CDR2 ANQGSEA.

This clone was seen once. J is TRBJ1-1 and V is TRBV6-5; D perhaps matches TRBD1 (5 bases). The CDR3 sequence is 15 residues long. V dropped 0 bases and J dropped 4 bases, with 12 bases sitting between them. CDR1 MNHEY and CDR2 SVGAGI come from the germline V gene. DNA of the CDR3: TGTGCCAGCAGTTACTCAATCGCGGGGGTCACTGAAGCTTTCTTT. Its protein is CASSYSIAGVTEAFF.

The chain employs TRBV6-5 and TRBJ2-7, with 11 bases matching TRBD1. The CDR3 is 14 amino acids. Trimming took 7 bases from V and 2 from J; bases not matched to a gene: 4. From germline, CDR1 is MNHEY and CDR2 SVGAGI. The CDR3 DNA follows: TGTGCCAGCACCGGACAGGGGGCAGCCTACGAGCAGTACTTC. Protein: CASTGQGAAYEQYF.

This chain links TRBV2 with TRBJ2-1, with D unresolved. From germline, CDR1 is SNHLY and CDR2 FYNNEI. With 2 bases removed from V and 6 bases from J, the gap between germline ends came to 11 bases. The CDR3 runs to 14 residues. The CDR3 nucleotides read TGTGCCAGCAGTGAAATGGGCAATAGCAATGAGCAGTTCTTC. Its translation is CASSEMGNSNEQFF.

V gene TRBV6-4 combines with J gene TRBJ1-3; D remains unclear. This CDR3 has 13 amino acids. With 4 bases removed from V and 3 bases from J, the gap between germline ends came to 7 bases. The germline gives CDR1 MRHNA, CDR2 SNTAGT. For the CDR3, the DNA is TGTGCCAGCAGTGCCACGGTTGGAAACACCATATATTTT. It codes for CASSATVGNTIYF.

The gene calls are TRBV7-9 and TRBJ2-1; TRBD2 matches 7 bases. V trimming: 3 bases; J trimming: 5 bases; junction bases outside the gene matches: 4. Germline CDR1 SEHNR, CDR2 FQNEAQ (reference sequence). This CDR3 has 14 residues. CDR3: CASSFWLADNEQFF. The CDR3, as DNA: TGTGCCAGCAGCTTCTGGCTAGCGGACAATGAGCAGTTCTTC.

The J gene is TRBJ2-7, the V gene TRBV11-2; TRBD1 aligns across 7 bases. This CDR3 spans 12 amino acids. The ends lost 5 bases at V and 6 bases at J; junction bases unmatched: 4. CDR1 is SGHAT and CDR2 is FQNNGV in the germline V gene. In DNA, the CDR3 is TGTGCCAGCAGCAGTGACAGGGTCGAGCAGTACTTC. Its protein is CASSSDRVEQYF.

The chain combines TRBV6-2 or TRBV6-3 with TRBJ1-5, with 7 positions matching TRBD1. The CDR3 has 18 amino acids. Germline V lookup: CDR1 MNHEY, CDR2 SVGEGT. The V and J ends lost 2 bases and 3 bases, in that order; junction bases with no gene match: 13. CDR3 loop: CASSYTPRTGTINQPQHF. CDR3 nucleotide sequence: TGTGCCAGCAGTTACACCCCGAGGACAGGCACGATCAATCAGCCCCAGCATTTT.

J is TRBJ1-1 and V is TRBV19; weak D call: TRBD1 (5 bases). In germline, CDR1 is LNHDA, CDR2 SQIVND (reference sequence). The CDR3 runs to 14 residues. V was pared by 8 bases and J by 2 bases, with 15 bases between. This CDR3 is CASGGGVRNTEAFF. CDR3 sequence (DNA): TGTGCCAGTGGCGGGGGAGTTCGAAACACTGAAGCTTTCTTT. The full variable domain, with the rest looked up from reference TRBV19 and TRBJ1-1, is DGGITQSPKYLFRKEGQNVTLSCEQNLNHDAMYWYRQDPGQGLRLIYYSQIVNDFQKGDIAEGYSVSREKKESFPLTVTSAQKNPTAFYLCASGGGVRNTEAFFGQGTRLTVV.

DNA of the CDR3: TGTGCCAGCAGCGTAGATACTGGTCAGCCCCAGCATTTT. Translated, it gives CASSVDTGQPQHF. V and J are TRBV9 and TRBJ1-5; no reliable D call. The CDR3 is made up of 13 amino acids. V shed 0 bases and J shed 6 bases, with 7 bases lying between them. The germline V gene encodes CDR1 SGDLS and CDR2 YYNGEE.

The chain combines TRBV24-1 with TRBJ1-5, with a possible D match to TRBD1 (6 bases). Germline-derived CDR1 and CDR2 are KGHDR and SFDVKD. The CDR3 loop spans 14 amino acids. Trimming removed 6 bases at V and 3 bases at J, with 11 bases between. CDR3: CATSPGQYNQPQHF. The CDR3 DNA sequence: TGTGCCACCAGTCCCGGACAGTACAATCAGCCCCAGCATTTT.

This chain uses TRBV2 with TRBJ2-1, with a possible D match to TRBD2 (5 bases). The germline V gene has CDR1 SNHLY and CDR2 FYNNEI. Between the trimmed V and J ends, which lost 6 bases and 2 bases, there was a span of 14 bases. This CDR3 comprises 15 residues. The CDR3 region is CASSSSGNAYNEQFF. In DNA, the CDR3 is TGTGCCAGCAGCTCGAGCGGCAACGCCTACAATGAGCAGTTCTTC.

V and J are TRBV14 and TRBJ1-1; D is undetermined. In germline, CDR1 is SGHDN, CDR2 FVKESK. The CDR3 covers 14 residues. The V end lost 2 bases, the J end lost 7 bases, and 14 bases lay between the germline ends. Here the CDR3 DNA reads TGTGCCAGCAGCCAATATGGTGCGGGCGATGAAGCTTTCTTT. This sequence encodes CASSQYGAGDEAFF.

The DNA for the CDR3 is TGTGCCAGCTCACCGCGGGGGTCAACCTACGAGCAGTACTTC. This sequence encodes CASSPRGSTYEQYF. The chain has TRBV18 and TRBJ2-7; 7 positions agree with TRBD2. This CDR3 has 14 amino acids. Trimming at V came to 3 bases and at J to 2 bases, leaving 4 bases not matched to a gene. CDR1 is KGHSH and CDR2 is LQKENI in the germline V gene.

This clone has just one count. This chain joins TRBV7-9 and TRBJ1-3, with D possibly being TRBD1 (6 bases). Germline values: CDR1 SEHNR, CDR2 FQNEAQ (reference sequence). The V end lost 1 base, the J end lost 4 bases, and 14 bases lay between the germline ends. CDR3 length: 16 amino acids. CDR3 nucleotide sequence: TGTGCCAGCAGCTTAGAAGCAGGGGTGGGAGGAAACACCATATATTTT. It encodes CASSLEAGVGGNTIYF.

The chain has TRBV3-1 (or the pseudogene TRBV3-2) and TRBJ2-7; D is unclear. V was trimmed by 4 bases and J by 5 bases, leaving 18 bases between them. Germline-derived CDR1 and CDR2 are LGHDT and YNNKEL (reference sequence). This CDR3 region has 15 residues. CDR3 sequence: CASSPRSLTLHEQYF. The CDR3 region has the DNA TGTGCCAGCAGCCCTCGGTCCCTAACCCTCCACGAGCAGTACTTC.

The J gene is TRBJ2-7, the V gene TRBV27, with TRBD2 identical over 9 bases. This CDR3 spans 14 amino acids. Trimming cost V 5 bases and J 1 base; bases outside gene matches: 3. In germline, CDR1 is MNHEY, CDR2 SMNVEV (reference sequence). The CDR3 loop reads CASSPTSGSYEQYF. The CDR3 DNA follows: TGTGCCAGCAGTCCGACTAGCGGATCCTACGAGCAGTACTTC.

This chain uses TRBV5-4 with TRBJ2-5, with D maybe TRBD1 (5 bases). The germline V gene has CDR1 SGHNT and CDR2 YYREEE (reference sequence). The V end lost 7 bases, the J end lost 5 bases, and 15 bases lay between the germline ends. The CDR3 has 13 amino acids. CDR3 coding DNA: TGTGCCAGCCATTCTTGGGGCCAGGAGACCCAGTACTTC. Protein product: CASHSWGQETQYF.

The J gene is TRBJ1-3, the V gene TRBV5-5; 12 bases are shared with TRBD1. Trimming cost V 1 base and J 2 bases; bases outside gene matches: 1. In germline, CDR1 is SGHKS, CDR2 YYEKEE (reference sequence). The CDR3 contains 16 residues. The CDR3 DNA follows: TGTGCCAGCAGCTTGTGGGACAGGGGGCCTGGAAACACCATATATTTT. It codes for CASSLWDRGPGNTIYF.

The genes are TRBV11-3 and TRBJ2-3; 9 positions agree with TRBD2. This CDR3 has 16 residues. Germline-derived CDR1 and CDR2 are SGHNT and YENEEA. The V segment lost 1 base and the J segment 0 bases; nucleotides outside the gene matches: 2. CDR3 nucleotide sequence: TGTGCCAGCAGCTTAGGACTAGCGGTTAGCACAGATACGCAGTATTTT. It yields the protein CASSLGLAVSTDTQYF. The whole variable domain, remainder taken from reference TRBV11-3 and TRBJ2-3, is EAGVVQSPRYKIIEKKQPVAFWCNPISGHNTLYWYLQNLGQGPELLIRYENEEAVDDSQLPKDRFSAERLKGVDSTLKIQPAELGDSAVYLCASSLGLAVSTDTQYFGPGTRLTVL.

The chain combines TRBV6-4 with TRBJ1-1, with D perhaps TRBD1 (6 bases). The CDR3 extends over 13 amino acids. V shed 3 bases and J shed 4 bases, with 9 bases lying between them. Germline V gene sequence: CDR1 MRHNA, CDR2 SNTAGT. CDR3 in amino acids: CASSEKGGTEAFF. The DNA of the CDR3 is TGTGCCAGCAGTGAGAAAGGGGGCACTGAAGCTTTCTTT.

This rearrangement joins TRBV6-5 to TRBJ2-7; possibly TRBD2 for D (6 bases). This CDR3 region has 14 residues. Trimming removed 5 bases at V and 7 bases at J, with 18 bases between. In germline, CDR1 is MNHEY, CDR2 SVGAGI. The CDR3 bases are TGTGCCAGCAGTCAATCCGGGACTTCAGGGGAGCAGTACTTC. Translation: CASSQSGTSGEQYF.